One and the same sample provided the 14 T cell receptor beta chains below, sequenced in a study of a mutant IDH1 vaccine in newly diagnosed glioma. Indicated time point: baseline, week 1 (first vaccination visit). Treatment of the sample: pre-vaccination baseline after standard-of-care therapy. Repertoires were generated with immunoSEQ multiplex PCR, while TCRdb's copy carries only in-frame clones and drops some. The profile covers approximately 20,000 clones, with 70% to 90% appearing a single time and about 5% taken by the ten largest. This specimen was PBMCs, taken from a glioma patient treated with radiotherapy, temozolomide or both. These receptors came from a man aged 35 to 55 with glioma.

This clone has just one count. The chain combines TRBV10-3 with TRBJ1-1; TRBD1 aligns across 7 bases. Germline CDR1 ENHRY, CDR2 SYGVKD. The junction had 8 bases not matched to a gene; V was cut back by 3 bases and J by 1 base. The CDR3 is 16 residues long. CDR3 region: CAISDRRAGGNTEAFF. Written as DNA, the CDR3 is TGTGCCATCAGTGACCGGCGGGCAGGGGGGAACACTGAAGCTTTCTTT.

V gene TRBV5-6 combines with J gene TRBJ1-5; D gene ambiguous. Germline CDR1 reads SGHDT; CDR2 reads YYEEEE. Trimming pared 5 bases from V and 2 bases from J, leaving 11 bases between. The CDR3 totals 14 residues. The CDR3 loop reads CASSRGMGNQPQHF. For the CDR3, the DNA is TGTGCCAGCAGTCGAGGGATGGGCAATCAGCCCCAGCATTTT.

The V call is TRBV6-6, the J call TRBJ1-4, with 11 bases fitting TRBD1. The V and J ends lost 5 bases and 1 base, in that order; junction bases with no gene match: 3. The CDR3 covers 16 residues. Germline-derived CDR1 and CDR2 are MNHNY and SVGAGI (reference sequence). CDR3 DNA: TGTGCCAGCAGTACAGGGACAGGGGGAACTAATGAAAAACTGTTTTTT. Encoded protein: CASSTGTGGTNEKLFF.

The chain has TRBV2 and TRBJ2-3; 10 positions agree with TRBD1. CDR3 length equals 16 residues. With V trimmed by 5 bases and J by 0 bases, 5 bases remained unmatched. CDR1 and CDR2 (germline): SNHLY, FYNNEI. CDR3 loop: CASSRRTGGSTDTQYF. The CDR3, as DNA: TGTGCCAGCAGTCGTCGGACAGGGGGTAGCACAGATACGCAGTATTTT. The variable domain in full, completed from reference TRBV2 and TRBJ2-3, reads EPEVTQTPSHQVTQMGQEVILRCVPISNHLYFYWYRQILGQKVEFLVSFYNNEISEKSEIFDDQFSVERPDGSNFTLKIRSTKLEDSAMYFCASSRRTGGSTDTQYFGPGTRLTVL.

The chain carries TRBV30 and TRBJ2-2; 10 positions match TRBD1. Germline trimming cut 5 bases from V and 0 bases from J; bases unmatched to any gene: 6. Looked up from germline, CDR1 is GTSNPN and CDR2 is SVGIG (reference sequence). The CDR3 contains 16 residues. The CDR3 DNA is TGTGCCTGGGGACTCGACAGGGGGCCGAACACCGGGGAGCTGTTTTTT. Amino acids: CAWGLDRGPNTGELFF.

V gene TRBV6-1 combines with J gene TRBJ2-5, with 10 positions matching TRBD1. The germline gives CDR1 MNHNS, CDR2 SASEGT. V trimming: 8 bases; J trimming: 2 bases; junction bases outside the gene matches: 8. This CDR3 is 15 amino acids long. CDR3 DNA: TGTGCCAGCCAAATGACAGGGGGCCCTCAAGAGACCCAGTACTTC. Translating it yields CASQMTGGPQETQYF.

This clone was seen a single time. The chain carries TRBV11-1 and TRBJ1-3; D remains unclear. The germline gives CDR1 SGHAT, CDR2 FQDESV (reference sequence). The CDR3 has 14 amino acids. V was trimmed by 5 bases and J by 0 bases, leaving 8 bases between them. The chain's CDR3 is CASSGRGSGNTIYF. The DNA of the CDR3 is TGTGCCAGCAGCGGACGGGGCTCTGGAAACACCATATATTTT.

In its sample, this clone was seen once. This chain links TRBV7-2 with TRBJ2-7; D call uncertain. Germline V gene lookup returns CDR1 SGHTA and CDR2 FQGNSA. V shed 1 base and J shed 7 bases, with 8 bases lying between them. This CDR3 contains 12 residues. The CDR3 is CASSLVRTEQYF. Written as DNA, the CDR3 is TGTGCCAGCAGCTTAGTTAGAACAGAGCAGTACTTC. The complete variable domain, with remaining parts taken from reference TRBV7-2 and TRBJ2-7, reads GAGVSQSPSNKVTEKGKDVELRCDPISGHTALYWYRQSLGQGLEFLIYFQGNSAPDKSGLPSDRFSAERTGGSVSTLTIQRTQQEDSAVYLCASSLVRTEQYFGPGTRLTVT.

This clone was found a few times. The genes are TRBV2 and TRBJ1-1, with TRBD1 matching over 10 bases. The trim removed 4 bases at V and 6 bases at J, leaving 2 bases unmatched. This CDR3 spans 13 amino acids. The germline gives CDR1 SNHLY, CDR2 FYNNEI. The CDR3 DNA sequence: TGTGCCAGCAGTGGGACAGGGGGGGCTGAAGCTTTCTTT. This translates into CASSGTGGAEAFF. The variable domain in full, with the rest retrieved from reference TRBV2 and TRBJ1-1, is EPEVTQTPSHQVTQMGQEVILRCVPISNHLYFYWYRQILGQKVEFLVSFYNNEISEKSEIFDDQFSVERPDGSNFTLKIRSTKLEDSAMYFCASSGTGGAEAFFGQGTRLTVV.

V usage is TRBV5-1 and J usage is TRBJ2-2; tentatively, D is TRBD2 (5 bases). CDR1 is SGHRS, CDR2 YFSETQ, per germline. CDR3 size: 16 residues. V was clipped by 1 base and J by 0 bases, with 10 bases between them. As DNA, the CDR3 is TGCGCCAGCAGCTTGATACTAGGGTCGAACACCGGGGAGCTGTTTTTT. Protein: CASSLILGSNTGELFF.

The genes are TRBV6-1 and TRBJ2-7; 8 nucleotides agree with TRBD1. CDR1 MNHNS and CDR2 SASEGT come from the germline V gene. V dropped 10 bases and J dropped 2; count of bases not matched to a gene: 13. CDR3 size: 15 residues. The CDR3 DNA sequence: TGTGCCACCACGACCTGGGCAGGGGGCGCCTACGAGCAGTACGTC. Translated: CATTTWAGGAYEQYV.

This chain uses TRBV30 with TRBJ1-6; 9 bases align to TRBD1. From germline, CDR1 is GTSNPN and CDR2 SVGIG (reference sequence). The V segment lost 0 bases and the J segment 7 bases; nucleotides outside the gene matches: 1. The CDR3 runs to 14 residues. CDR3 in amino acids: CAWSVGTGNSPLHF. In nucleotides, the CDR3 is TGTGCCTGGAGTGTAGGGACAGGGAATTCACCCCTCCACTTT.

The J gene is TRBJ2-1, the V gene TRBV6-1; D call uncertain. Germline V lookup: CDR1 MNHNS, CDR2 SASEGT. The V end was cut by 4 bases, the J end by 0 bases, with 13 bases between. This CDR3 is 16 amino acids long. The CDR3 reads CASSGRKTSSYNEQFF. The CDR3 DNA reads as TGTGCCAGCAGTGGCCGAAAAACGAGCTCCTACAATGAGCAGTTCTTC.

Only one count was recorded for this clone. This chain uses TRBV6-6 with TRBJ1-1; D might be TRBD1 (6 bases). The CDR3 is 14 residues long. Germline loops: CDR1 MNHNY, CDR2 SVGAGI (reference sequence). The germline V and J ends were trimmed by 2 bases and 5 bases, with 12 bases remaining between them. In DNA form, the CDR3 reads TGTGCCAGCAGTTACAGGGGGAGAGGTACTGAAGCTTTCTTT. It specifies CASSYRGRGTEAFF.